The entry below describes one T cell receptor (beta chain). Distinct nucleotide sequences in the sample also encode this CDR3. This sample is drawn from a study of control samples from healthy donors and cancer patients. The method was immunoSEQ multiplex PCR; TCRdb's version includes in-frame clones alone and lacks a portion of them. Of about 140,000 clones detected, more than 80% appear once; the ten largest clones hold less than 8.5%. The CDR3 runs to 14 residues. The germline gives CDR1 MNHNY, CDR2 SVGAGI (reference sequence). After removal of 4 bases from V and 3 bases from J, the junction contained 4 bases not matched to a gene.

Sequenced: blood. The TCR originated in a man between 18 and 29 years old in good health. This chain connects TRBV6-6 to TRBJ2-3; 7 bases match TRBD1. The chain's CDR3 is CASSSRTGTDTQYF. CDR3 coding DNA: TGTGCCAGCAGTTCAAGGACAGGAACAGATACGCAGTATTTT.